This TCR beta chain comes out of a study of T cell responses to AZD1222 COVID-19 vaccine. Study outcomes and limitations: Unmutated variant regions are reportedly targeted by nearly half of spike-specific TCRs.

In the case of this clone: Its antigen is undetermined.

Researchers grouped second doses given at about 4 or about 12 weeks into one pool. Measured with immunoSEQ multiplex PCR; TCRdb has only the in-frame clones, and not every one. The table shows fewer than 100,000 clones, with 65% to 85% occurring only once. V lost 3 bases, J lost 5 bases, and 10 bases lay in between. This CDR3 is 13 amino acids long. Looked up from germline, CDR1 is LGHDT and CDR2 is YNNKEL (reference sequence). This specimen consisted of peripheral blood, obtained 28 days after the second AZD1222 dose. This receptor was obtained from an adult who received the AZD1222 COVID-19 vaccine. The chain is built from TRBV3-1 (or the pseudogene TRBV3-2) and TRBJ1-1; tentative D call: TRBD1 (5 bases). The CDR3: CASSHWGGTEAFF. CDR3 in DNA: TGTGCCAGCAGCCATTGGGGGGGGACTGAAGCTTTCTTT.